This TCR beta chain was identified during a study of cytotoxic CD8 clonotypes in ibrutinib-treated CLL (dated by TCRdb to the early 2020s). Study-wide context: The cohort included some 14 treatment-naive and around 10 relapsed/refractory patients; roughly 17 were IGHV unmutated. Responses were partial in around 25 patients and complete in 2; after median around 68 months follow-up, roughly 14 stayed in remission and some twelve progressed. The response samples were drawn at a median of approximately twelve months into treatment, with a range of about 6 to 36 months. An average of about 250,000 productive templates and 80,000 to 100,000 productive rearrangements was obtained per sample. Of the 70 to 100 people in the trial, 26 had longitudinal samples available. Cryopreserved peripheral blood mononuclear cells were obtained prior to treatment, at the time of response, and at either disease progression or sustained remission. All remission and progressive disease samples were collected while patients were still receiving ibrutinib. Broader findings and caveats from the paper: Clonality rose at ibrutinib response, remained stable during sustained remission, and dropped back toward baseline at progression. Baseline clonality exceeded that of age-matched healthy donors and correlated strongly with circulating CD8+ T-cell counts. Public clonotypes were found to be uncommon and were observed to contract or remain stable during treatment; the increase in clonality was shown to reflect expansion of private clonotypes at ibrutinib response. Lymph node repertoires were not examined, and the timing of sampling was not matched between patients in sustained remission and those whose disease progressed.

Each clonotype received, on average, about 10x coverage in deep resolution sequencing performed on a MiSeq, where the target depth lay between 1 in 1 million and 1 in 200,000 T cells. The immunoSEQ hsTCRB Kit was used to generate TCR beta libraries. The published analysis was carried out like this. Data were analyzed with ImmunoSEQ Data Assistant and ImmunoSEQ Analyzer, with V, D and J genes assigned per IMGT definitions. Clonality, with values ranging from 0 to 1, was calculated as one minus the normalized Shannon entropy of productive rearrangement frequencies. Only overrepresented clonotypes making up at least 0.05% of the repertoire of each patient were included in the public clonotype analysis. Repertoires from 10 to 15 age-matched healthy donors in immuneACCESS were used as clonality controls. The table was pulled from immuneACCESS by TCRdb, which kept in-frame rearrangements only. Such tables lose some clones; where checked, under half of the loss comes from unresolved V genes, and the rest has no known cause. The DNA gave D and trimming, while V, J and clone size come from that table. The sample table contains about 58,000 clones; only one count was recorded for 65% to 75% of them. The top ten hold roughly 45% of the sample.

The time point label for this specimen denotes: approximately twelve months on ibrutinib. For TCR beta library preparation, 2 to 2.5 micrograms of genomic DNA were isolated from cryopreserved PBMCs. Longitudinal blood samples from CLL patients on ibrutinib monotherapy underwent high-throughput TCR beta sequencing. Patients were enrolled in a phase 2 open-label single-center ibrutinib monotherapy trial. Regarding this clone: Its antigen is currently not known. No base quality values were provided; no much bigger clone lies one nucleotide off.

The material sequenced was PBMCs, taken after 12 months of ibrutinib treatment. This clonotype was sampled from a human donor with chronic lymphocytic leukemia.

The CDR3 protein is CASLTDTQYF. The bases are TGTGCCAGCTTGACAGATACGCAGTATTTT. This receptor chain uses TRBV2 and TRBJ2-3, with the D gene too uncertain to name. Looking up the germline V gene yields CDR1 SNHLY and CDR2 FYNNEI. A distance of 3 bases separates the germline ends of V and J, which lose 8 bases and 3 bases respectively. Taken from cysteine to phenylalanine, the CDR3 has 10 residues. Only the CDR3 region is kept as DNA, spanning 30 bases read in frame from base 1.